This T cell receptor beta chain was captured by sequencing in a study of cytomegalovirus exposure and HLA in healthy donors. Use of 60 Vbeta and 13 Jbeta primers characterized the PCR. Generated by immunoSEQ multiplex PCR, the TCRdb table keeps only in-frame clones and is missing some. The table has roughly 190,000 clones, around 74% seen once. Notes on this clone: The antigen is unknown.

Study-level findings and limits: In all likelihood, a cluster of highly shared sequence variants was a sequencing artifact. It was about 150 TCR beta chains that were listed as cytomegalovirus-associated.

Regarding donors, all were healthy bone marrow donors. Germline V gene lookup returns CDR1 PRHDT and CDR2 FYEKMQ (reference sequence). Trimming removed 1 base from V and 3 bases from J; junction bases left unmatched: 9. The CDR3 contains 16 residues. The receptor was derived from a girl aged 10 to 17 in good health and CMV-seropositive. The V and J genes are TRBV13 and TRBJ2-7; 7 bases agree with TRBD2. The specimen was PBMCs. CDR3 amino acids: CASSLVWTSNDYEQYF. In DNA form, the CDR3 reads TGTGCCAGCAGCTTAGTTTGGACTAGTAACGACTACGAGCAGTACTTC. Variable domain in full (rest from reference TRBV13 and TRBJ2-7): AAGVIQSPRHLIKEKRETATLKCYPIPRHDTVYWYQQGPGQDPQFLISFYEKMQSDKGSIPDRFSAQQFSDYHSELNMSSLELGDSALYFCASSLVWTSNDYEQYFGPGTRLTVT.